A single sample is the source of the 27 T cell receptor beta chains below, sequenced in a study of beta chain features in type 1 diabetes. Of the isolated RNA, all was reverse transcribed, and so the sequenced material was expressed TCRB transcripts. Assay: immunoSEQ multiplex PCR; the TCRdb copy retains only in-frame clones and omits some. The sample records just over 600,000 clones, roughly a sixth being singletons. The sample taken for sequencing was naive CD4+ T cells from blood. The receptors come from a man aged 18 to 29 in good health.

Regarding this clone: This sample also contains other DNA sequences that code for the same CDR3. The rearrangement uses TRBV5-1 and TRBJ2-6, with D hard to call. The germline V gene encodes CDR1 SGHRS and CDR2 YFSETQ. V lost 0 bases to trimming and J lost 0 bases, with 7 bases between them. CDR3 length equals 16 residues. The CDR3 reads CASSLVGNSGANVLTF. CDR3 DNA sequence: TGCGCCAGCAGCTTGGTCGGAAACTCTGGGGCCAACGTCCTGACTTTC.

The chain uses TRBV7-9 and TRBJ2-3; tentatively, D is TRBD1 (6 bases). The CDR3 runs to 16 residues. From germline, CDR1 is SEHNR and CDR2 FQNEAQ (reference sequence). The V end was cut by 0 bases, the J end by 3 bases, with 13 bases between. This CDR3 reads CASSLAYRVVTDTQYF. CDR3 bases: TGTGCCAGCAGCTTAGCTTACAGGGTGGTGACAGATACGCAGTATTTT.

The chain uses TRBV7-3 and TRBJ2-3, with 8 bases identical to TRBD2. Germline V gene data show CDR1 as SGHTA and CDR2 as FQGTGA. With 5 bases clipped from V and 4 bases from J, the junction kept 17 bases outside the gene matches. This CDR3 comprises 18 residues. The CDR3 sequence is CASSPSGASGSRADTQYF. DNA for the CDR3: TGTGCCAGCAGCCCCTCGGGTGCTAGCGGGTCTCGGGCAGATACGCAGTATTTT.

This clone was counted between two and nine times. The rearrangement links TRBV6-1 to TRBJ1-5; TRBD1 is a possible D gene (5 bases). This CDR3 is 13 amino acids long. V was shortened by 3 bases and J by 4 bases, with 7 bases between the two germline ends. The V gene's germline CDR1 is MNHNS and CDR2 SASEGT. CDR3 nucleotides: TGTGCCAGCAGTGAGGGACGAAATCAGCCCCAGCATTTT. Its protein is CASSEGRNQPQHF.

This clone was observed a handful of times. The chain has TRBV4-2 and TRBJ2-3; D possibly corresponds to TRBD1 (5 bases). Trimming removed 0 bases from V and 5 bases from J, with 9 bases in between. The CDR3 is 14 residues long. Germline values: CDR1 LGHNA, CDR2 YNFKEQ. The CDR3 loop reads CASSQDKGLDTQYF. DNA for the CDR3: TGTGCCAGCAGCCAAGATAAGGGGCTAGATACGCAGTATTTT.

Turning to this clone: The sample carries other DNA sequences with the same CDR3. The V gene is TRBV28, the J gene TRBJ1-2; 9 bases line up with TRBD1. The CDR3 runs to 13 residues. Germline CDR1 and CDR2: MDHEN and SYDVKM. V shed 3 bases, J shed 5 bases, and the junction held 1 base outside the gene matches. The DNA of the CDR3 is TGTGCCAGCAGTTTTGGACAGGGGTATGGCTACACCTTC. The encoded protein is CASSFGQGYGYTF.

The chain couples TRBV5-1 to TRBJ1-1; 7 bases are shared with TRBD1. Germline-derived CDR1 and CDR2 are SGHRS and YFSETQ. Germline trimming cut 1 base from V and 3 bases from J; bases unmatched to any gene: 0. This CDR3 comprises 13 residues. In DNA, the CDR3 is TGCGCCAGCAGCTTGACAGGGGACACTGAAGCTTTCTTT. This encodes CASSLTGDTEAFF.

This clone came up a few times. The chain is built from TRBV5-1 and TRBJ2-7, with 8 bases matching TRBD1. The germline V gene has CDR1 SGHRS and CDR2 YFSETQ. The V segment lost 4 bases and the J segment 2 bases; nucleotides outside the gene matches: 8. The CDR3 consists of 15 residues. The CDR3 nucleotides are TGCGCCAGCAGCATCCCGGGACAGGCTGCCTACGAGCAGTACTTC. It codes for CASSIPGQAAYEQYF.

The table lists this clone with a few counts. CDR3 sequence reads: CSGLTGSGNTIYF. The CDR3 DNA reads as TGCAGCGGCCTGACAGGTTCTGGAAACACCATATATTTT. The chain carries TRBV29-1 and TRBJ1-3, with D possibly TRBD1 on 6 matching bases. V was cut by 7 bases and J by 1 base, with 11 bases left in between. This CDR3 region has 13 residues. Germline assignment: CDR1 SQVTM and CDR2 ANQGSEA.

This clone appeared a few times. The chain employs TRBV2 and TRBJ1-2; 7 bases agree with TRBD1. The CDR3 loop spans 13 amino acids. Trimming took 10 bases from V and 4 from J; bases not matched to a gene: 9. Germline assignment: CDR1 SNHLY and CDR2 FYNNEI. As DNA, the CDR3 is TGTGCCAACCGGGACAGCTCGACCTATGGCTACACCTTC. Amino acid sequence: CANRDSSTYGYTF.

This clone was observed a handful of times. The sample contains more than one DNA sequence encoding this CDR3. The CDR3 protein is CASSQADRNTGELFF. CDR3 coding DNA: TGCGCCAGCAGCCAGGCTGACAGGAACACCGGGGAGCTGTTTTTT. The gene calls are TRBV4-3 and TRBJ2-2, with a possible D match to TRBD1 (5 bases). Trimming stripped 3 bases from V and 1 base from J, with 9 bases between. Germline CDR1 is LGHNA and CDR2 is YSLEER. The length of the CDR3 is 15 residues.

Here the CDR3 reads CASSVAGGPEQYF. DNA of the CDR3: TGTGCCAGCAGCGTAGCGGGGGGTCCCGAGCAGTACTTC. This chain uses TRBV9 with TRBJ2-7; 7 nucleotides line up with TRBD2. V lost 0 bases, J lost 6 bases, and 3 bases stayed unmatched. The V gene's germline CDR1 is SGDLS and CDR2 YYNGEE. The CDR3 sequence is 13 residues long.

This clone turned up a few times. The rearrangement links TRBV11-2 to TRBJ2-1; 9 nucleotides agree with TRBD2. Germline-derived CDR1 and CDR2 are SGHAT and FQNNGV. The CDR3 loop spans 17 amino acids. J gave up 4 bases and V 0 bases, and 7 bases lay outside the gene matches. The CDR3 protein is CASSLESLAGSYNEQFF. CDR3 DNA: TGTGCCAGCAGCTTAGAATCGCTAGCGGGAAGTTACAATGAGCAGTTCTTC.

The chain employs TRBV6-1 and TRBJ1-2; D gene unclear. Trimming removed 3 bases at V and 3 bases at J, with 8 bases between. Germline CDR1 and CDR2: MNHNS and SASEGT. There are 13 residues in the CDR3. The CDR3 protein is CASSESSYYGYTF. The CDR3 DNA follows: TGTGCCAGCAGTGAGAGCAGCTACTATGGCTACACCTTC.

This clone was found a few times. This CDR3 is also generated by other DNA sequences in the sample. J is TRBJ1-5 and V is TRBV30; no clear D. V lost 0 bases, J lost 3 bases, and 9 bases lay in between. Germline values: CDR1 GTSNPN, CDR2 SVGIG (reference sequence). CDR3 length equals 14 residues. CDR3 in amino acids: CAWSVGGNNQPQHF. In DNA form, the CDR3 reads TGTGCCTGGAGTGTGGGCGGGAACAATCAGCCCCAGCATTTT. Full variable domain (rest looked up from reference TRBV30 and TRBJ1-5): SQTIHQWPATLVQPVGSPLSLECTVEGTSNPNLYWYRQAAGRGLQLLFYSVGIGQISSEVPQNLSASRPQDRQFILSSKKLLLSDSGFYLCAWSVGGNNQPQHFGDGTRLSIL.

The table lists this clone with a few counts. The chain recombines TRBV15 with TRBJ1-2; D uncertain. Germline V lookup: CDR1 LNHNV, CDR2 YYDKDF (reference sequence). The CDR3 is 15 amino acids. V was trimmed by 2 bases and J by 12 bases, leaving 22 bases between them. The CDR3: CATSRPGTTGYWHTF. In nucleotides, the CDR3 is TGTGCCACCAGCAGACCGGGAACAACTGGCTACTGGCACACCTTC.

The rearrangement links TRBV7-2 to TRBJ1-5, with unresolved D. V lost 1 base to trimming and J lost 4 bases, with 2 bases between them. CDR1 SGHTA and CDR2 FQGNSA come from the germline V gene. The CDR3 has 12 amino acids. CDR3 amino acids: CASSLENQPQHF. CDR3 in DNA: TGTGCCAGCAGCTTAGAGAATCAGCCCCAGCATTTT.

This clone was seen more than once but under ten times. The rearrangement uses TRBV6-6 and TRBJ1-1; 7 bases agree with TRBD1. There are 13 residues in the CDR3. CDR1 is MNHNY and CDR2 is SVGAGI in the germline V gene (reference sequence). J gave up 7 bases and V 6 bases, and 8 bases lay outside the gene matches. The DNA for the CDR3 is TGTGCCAGCAGCACCGGGACAGCCAATGAAGCTTTCTTT. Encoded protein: CASSTGTANEAFF.

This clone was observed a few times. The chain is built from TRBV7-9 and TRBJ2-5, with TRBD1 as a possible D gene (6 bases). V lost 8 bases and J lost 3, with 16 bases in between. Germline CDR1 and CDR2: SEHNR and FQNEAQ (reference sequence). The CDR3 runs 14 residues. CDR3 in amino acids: CASGLQDREETQYF. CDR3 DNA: TGTGCCAGCGGATTACAGGACAGAGAAGAGACCCAGTACTTC.

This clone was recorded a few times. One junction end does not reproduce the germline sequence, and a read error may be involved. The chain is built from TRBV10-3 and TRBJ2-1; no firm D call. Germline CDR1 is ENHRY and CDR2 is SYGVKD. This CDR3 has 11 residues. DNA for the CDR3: TGTGCCATCAGTGAGTTCCAGGCCCAGATCTTC. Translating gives CAISEFQAQIF.

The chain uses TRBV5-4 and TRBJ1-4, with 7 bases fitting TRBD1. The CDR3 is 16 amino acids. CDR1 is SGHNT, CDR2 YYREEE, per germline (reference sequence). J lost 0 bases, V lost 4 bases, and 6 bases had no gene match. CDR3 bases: TGTGCCAGCAGCAGGGGACAGCTTGCAACTAATGAAAAACTGTTTTTT. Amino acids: CASSRGQLATNEKLFF.

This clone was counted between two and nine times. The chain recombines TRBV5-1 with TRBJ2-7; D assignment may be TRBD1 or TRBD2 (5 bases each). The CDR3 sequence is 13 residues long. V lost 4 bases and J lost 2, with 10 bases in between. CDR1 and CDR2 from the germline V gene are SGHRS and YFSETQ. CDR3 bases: TGCGCCAGCAGCCCCGGGGCAACCTACGAGCAGTACTTC. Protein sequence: CASSPGATYEQYF. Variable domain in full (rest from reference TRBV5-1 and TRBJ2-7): KAGVTQTPRYLIKTRGQQVTLSCSPISGHRSVSWYQQTPGQGLQFLFEYFSETQRNKGNFPGRFSGRQFSNSRSEMNVSTLELGDSALYLCASSPGATYEQYFGPGTRLTVT.

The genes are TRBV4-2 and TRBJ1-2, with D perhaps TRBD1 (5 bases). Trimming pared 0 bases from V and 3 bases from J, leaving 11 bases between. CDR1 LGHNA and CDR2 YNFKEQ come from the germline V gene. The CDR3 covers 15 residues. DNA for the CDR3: TGTGCCAGCAGCCAAGATACAGGTTGGGACTATGGCTACACCTTC. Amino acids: CASSQDTGWDYGYTF.

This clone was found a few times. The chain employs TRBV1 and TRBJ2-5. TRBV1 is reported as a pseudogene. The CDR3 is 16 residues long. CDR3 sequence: CTSRRGGTQYQETQYF. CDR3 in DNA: TGCACCAGCAGACGAGGGGGGACACAGTACCAAGAGACCCAGTACTTC.

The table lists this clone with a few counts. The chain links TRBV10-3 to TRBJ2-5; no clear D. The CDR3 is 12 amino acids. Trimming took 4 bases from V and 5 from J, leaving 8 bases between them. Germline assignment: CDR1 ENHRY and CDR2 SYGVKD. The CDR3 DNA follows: TGTGCCATCAGTGGGCAAACGGAGACCCAGTACTTC. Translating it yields CAISGQTETQYF.

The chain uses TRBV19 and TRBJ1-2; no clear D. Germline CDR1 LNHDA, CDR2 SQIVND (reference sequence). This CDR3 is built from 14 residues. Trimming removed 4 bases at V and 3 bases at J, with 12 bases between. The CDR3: CASSTDPTYYGYTF. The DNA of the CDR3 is TGTGCCAGTAGTACAGACCCTACTTACTATGGCTACACCTTC.

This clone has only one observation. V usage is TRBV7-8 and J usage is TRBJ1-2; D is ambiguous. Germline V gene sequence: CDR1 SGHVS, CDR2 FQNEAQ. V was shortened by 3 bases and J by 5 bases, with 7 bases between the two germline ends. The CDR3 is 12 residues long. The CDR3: CASSLGGYGYTF. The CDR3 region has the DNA TGTGCCAGCAGCTTGGGAGGTTATGGCTACACCTTC.